This TCR beta chain was identified in a study of blood T cell repertoires in COVID-19. Whole-study context: Collection of acute and convalescent COVID-19 samples took place in the United States, Italy and Spain.

The CDR3 contains 13 residues. With 3 bases removed from V and 7 bases from J, the gap between germline ends came to 7 bases. Enrolled through a virtual design, the participants were between roughly 18 and 90 years of age and came from fewer than 30 US areas. The authors' processing: Cell counts per sample came from amplifying reference gene primers. Data came from immunoSEQ multiplex PCR; TCRdb stores just in-frame clones and leaves some out. V, J and clone size derive from that table, while D and trimming were established from the DNA sequence. The repertoire holds a few hundred thousand clones, with about 88% as singletons.

The chain links TRBV12-3 or TRBV12-4 to TRBJ1-6; D is uncertain. This TCR came from a young man with acute COVID-19. Source material: PBMCs or T cells enriched from blood (not recorded which). CDR3 amino acids: CASSLGGNSPLHF. CDR3 bases: TGTGCCAGCAGTTTGGGCGGGAATTCACCCCTCCACTTT.